The 5 T cell receptor beta chains below were found in one sample sequenced in a study of brain T cells in children with intractable seizures. Generated by immunoSEQ multiplex PCR, the TCRdb table keeps only in-frame clones and is missing some. The data show 70,000 to 85,000 clones, under 95% seen once. Here the sequenced sample was peripheral blood, taken at surgery. The source is a girl aged 2-10 years with Rasmussen encephalitis and intractable seizures.

The gene calls are TRBV9 and TRBJ1-2; 9 bases agree with TRBD1. Germline CDR1 reads SGDLS; CDR2 reads YYNGEE. J lost 6 bases, V lost 4 bases, and 4 bases had no gene match. CDR3 length: 13 residues. The CDR3 sequence: CASSQDRGNGYTF. CDR3 in DNA: TGTGCCAGCAGCCAGGACAGGGGTAATGGCTACACCTTC.

The V gene is TRBV11-3, the J gene TRBJ1-2, with 9 positions matching TRBD1. V shed 4 bases and J 4 bases; nucleotides not matched to a gene: 4. Germline-derived CDR1 and CDR2 are SGHNT and YENEEA. CDR3 length: 14 residues. The CDR3 loop reads CASSSGTGFYGYTF. The CDR3 bases are TGTGCCAGCAGCTCGGGGACAGGGTTCTATGGCTACACCTTC.

This clone was seen only once. This chain connects TRBV28 to TRBJ2-3, with 8 bases aligning to TRBD2. Trimming cost V 8 bases and J 0 bases; bases outside gene matches: 7. There are 15 residues in the CDR3. In germline, CDR1 is MDHEN, CDR2 SYDVKM. CDR3 amino acids: CASRARGVSTDTQYF. DNA for the CDR3: TGTGCCAGCCGAGCGCGGGGGGTAAGCACAGATACGCAGTATTTT.

In DNA form, the CDR3 reads TGCGCCAGCAGGGACAGGGTCGATCAGCCCCAGCATTTT. It specifies CASRDRVDQPQHF. This chain joins TRBV10-2 and TRBJ1-5; 8 bases align to TRBD1. Unmatched junction bases numbered 3, after V lost 6 bases and J lost 5 bases. Germline V gives CDR1 WSHSY, CDR2 SAAADI. This CDR3 has 13 residues.

This rearrangement joins TRBV29-1 to TRBJ2-5, with TRBD2 matching 12 bases. V was pared by 2 bases and J by 0 bases, with 4 bases of the junction left unmatched. CDR1 and CDR2 from the germline V gene are SQVTM and ANQGSEA. The CDR3 loop spans 16 amino acids. The CDR3 loop is CSVESGTSGYQETQYF. The CDR3 bases are TGCAGCGTTGAATCAGGGACTAGCGGGTACCAAGAGACCCAGTACTTC.